This T cell receptor beta chain appears in the sequencing data of a study of T cell responses to AZD1222 COVID-19 vaccine. General study points: The donor cohort was predominantly white British with a female majority, and clonal diversity may have been underestimated.

V was clipped by 8 bases and J by 9 bases, with 17 bases between them. This CDR3 is built from 12 residues. Germline assignment: CDR1 GTSNPN and CDR2 SVGIG (reference sequence). Worth noting for this clone: No antigen is known for it.

Here immunoSEQ multiplex PCR was the method, and the copy in TCRdb shows in-frame clones only, minus some. The table includes some 150,000 clones, approximately 92% detected once. The gene calls are TRBV30 and TRBJ2-1; D not certain. The clonotype originates from an adult who received the AZD1222 COVID-19 vaccine. Sequences were derived from peripheral blood, sampled 28 days after the second AZD1222 dose. The CDR3 here is CALSPYRSEQFF. CDR3 bases: TGTGCCCTCTCCCCGTACCGAAGTGAGCAGTTCTTC.